Detailed here is one T cell receptor beta chain. Its specificity is not known. Germline lookup yields CDR1 SEHNR and CDR2 FQNEAQ (reference sequence). CDR3 length: 13 residues. V lost 6 bases to trimming and J lost 5 bases, with 13 bases between them. This entry comes from a study of T cell responses to AZD1222 COVID-19 vaccine. The protocol was immunoSEQ multiplex PCR, while the TCRdb copy is restricted to in-frame clones and leaves out a portion. The data show 150,000 to 200,000 clones, around 94% seen once. Study observations and caveats: Donors, mostly white British, included more females; clonal diversity was possibly underestimated. At baseline, just a handful of AZD1222 recipients tested seropositive. Spike-specific TCR breadth and depth rose after two AZD1222 doses. Variant regions that are unmutated are reportedly the target of nearly half of spike-specific TCRs.

This clonotype was obtained from an adult in good health. The sample consisted of peripheral blood, taken on day 0 of AZD1222 vaccination. This chain joins TRBV7-9 and TRBJ1-2; D is perhaps TRBD1 (5 bases). CDR3 loop: CASRLDSGYGYTF. DNA for the CDR3: TGTGCCAGCAGATTGGACTCAGGGTATGGCTACACCTTC.